This entry is about one T cell receptor beta chain. Its target is unknown. The source of the sample is a study of CD8+ T cells in alopecia areata. Study-level information: For the treated group, dosing was oral tofacitinib at 5 to 10 mg twice daily. Overall study findings and caveats: Possibly as an HLA-related effect, TCR sharing across patients appeared less clear than in mice.

V lost 4 bases and J lost 2; bases outside the gene matches: 6. This CDR3 is 14 amino acids long. Germline V gene lookup returns CDR1 GTSNPN and CDR2 SVGIG (reference sequence). After isolation, RNA underwent reverse transcription to generate cDNA as the sequencing template. Measured with immunoSEQ multiplex PCR; TCRdb has only the in-frame clones, and not every one. The sample has some 200,000 clones, 58% seen once. Specified treatment: oral pan-JAK inhibitor, 5-10 mg twice daily. Obtained from alopecia areata patients were lesional scalp punch biopsies along with peripheral blood. The sequence was collected from a human donor with alopecia areata. The sequenced sample was CD8+ T cells sorted from blood, obtained at week 24, from a patient treated with tofacitinib. The V and J genes are TRBV30 and TRBJ2-3; 7 nucleotides line up with TRBD2. The CDR3 DNA follows: TGTGCCTGGAATATAGGACTAGACACAGATACGCAGTATTTT. Residues: CAWNIGLDTDTQYF.